This T cell receptor (beta chain) was identified in a study of blood T cell repertoires in COVID-19. V gave up 4 bases and J gave up 8 bases, with 15 bases separating them. Germline-derived CDR1 and CDR2 are SGHRS and YFSETQ. The CDR3 is 13 amino acids. Sequencing used immunoSEQ multiplex PCR; TCRdb keeps in-frame clones, though not all of them. Among about 280,000 clones listed, approximately 83% were seen once. The receptor's source is a woman aged 70-85 years with acute or convalescent COVID-19. V is TRBV5-1 and J is TRBJ1-2; perhaps TRBD1 as D (5 bases). Sequencing used peripheral blood. The chain's CDR3 is CASSPGPGGGYTF. The CDR3 DNA sequence: TGCGCCAGCAGCCCCGGGCCCGGGGGAGGCTACACCTTC.